Below are 28 T cell receptor beta chains sequenced from a single sample in a study of cytotoxic CD8 clonotypes in ibrutinib-treated CLL. Sequencing was performed with immunoSEQ multiplex PCR; in TCRdb, only in-frame clones are kept and a portion is missing. The table lists about 45,000 clones, 50% to 80% of them singletons. The specimen was PBMCs, collected after 24 months of ibrutinib treatment. The receptor source for this set is a human donor with chronic lymphocytic leukemia.

The count of this clone is one. The chain links TRBV18 to TRBJ1-2, with TRBD1 matching 10 bases. V gave up 6 bases and J gave up 2 bases; unmatched junction bases: 6. Per germline, CDR1 KGHSH and CDR2 LQKENI. The length of the CDR3 is 15 residues. For the CDR3, the DNA is TGTGCCAGCTCCCACGGGACAGGGGAGAACTATGGCTACACCTTC. Encoded protein: CASSHGTGENYGYTF.

V is TRBV5-1 and J is TRBJ2-3; no reliable D call. Trimming took off 7 bases at V and 6 bases at J, with 18 bases between the two ends. CDR3 size: 14 residues. Germline V gene data show CDR1 as SGHRS and CDR2 as YFSETQ. Written as DNA, the CDR3 is TGCGCCAGCTCCGCTCTCCGGTATGCTGATACGCAGTATTTT. Translating gives CASSALRYADTQYF.

The chain recombines TRBV5-1 with TRBJ2-1, with 11 bases aligning to TRBD2. Per the germline V gene, CDR1 is SGHRS and CDR2 is YFSETQ. V lost 4 bases, J lost 8 bases, and 11 bases stayed unmatched. This CDR3 comprises 16 residues. The CDR3 spells CASSEGSGRGMYEQFF. The CDR3 bases are TGCGCCAGCAGCGAGGGTAGCGGGAGGGGTATGTATGAGCAGTTCTTC.

This chain connects TRBV18 to TRBJ2-7; D possibly corresponds to TRBD1 (7 bases). V was cut by 5 bases and J by 1 base, with 12 bases left in between. CDR1 is KGHSH, CDR2 LQKENI, per germline. CDR3 length equals 14 residues. CDR3 loop: CASSSRGESYEQYF. In DNA form, the CDR3 reads TGTGCCAGCTCATCCAGGGGGGAATCCTACGAGCAGTACTTC.

This rearrangement joins TRBV27 to TRBJ2-7; D is ambiguous. Between the trimmed V and J ends, which lost 6 bases and 0 bases, there was a span of 9 bases. The CDR3 length is 13 residues. Germline V gene sequence: CDR1 MNHEY, CDR2 SMNVEV (reference sequence). This chain's CDR3 is CASSRHDSYEQYF. CDR3 bases: TGTGCCAGCAGCCGCCACGACTCCTACGAGCAGTACTTC.

The V call is TRBV9, the J call TRBJ2-1, with TRBD2 identical over 12 bases. Germline CDR1 and CDR2: SGDLS and YYNGEE. Unmatched junction bases numbered 9, after V lost 1 base and J lost 1 base. This CDR3 is 19 amino acids long. This chain's CDR3 is CASSVNPRTSGKSYNEQFF. CDR3 DNA sequence: TGTGCCAGCAGCGTAAATCCCAGGACTAGCGGGAAGTCCTACAATGAGCAGTTCTTC.

Here the CDR3 reads CASSLAGQNTEAFF. CDR3 coding DNA: TGTGCCAGCAGCTTAGCGGGACAGAACACTGAAGCTTTCTTT. The chain links TRBV7-9 to TRBJ1-1; perhaps TRBD1 as D (6 bases). This CDR3 has 14 residues. V was shortened by 0 bases and J by 1 base, with 6 bases between the two germline ends. CDR1 SEHNR and CDR2 FQNEAQ come from the germline V gene (reference sequence).

The chain couples TRBV28 to TRBJ2-7; D may be TRBD1 (5 bases). The V gene lost 5 bases and the J gene lost 3 bases, with 17 bases spanning the gap. The germline CDR1 and CDR2 sequences are MDHEN and SYDVKM. The CDR3 has 15 amino acids. The CDR3 reads CASSQWVTGHYEQYF. The CDR3 bases are TGTGCCAGCAGTCAATGGGTAACAGGTCACTACGAGCAGTACTTC.

This clone has more than one count but fewer than ten. The rearrangement uses TRBV29-1 and TRBJ1-1, with TRBD1 matching over 7 bases. Germline CDR1 reads SQVTM; CDR2 reads ANQGSEA. J lost 11 bases, V lost 0 bases, and 9 bases had no gene match. This CDR3 has 13 residues. The CDR3 loop reads CSVEDGQARGAFF. DNA of the CDR3: TGCAGCGTTGAAGATGGGCAGGCCAGGGGGGCTTTCTTT.

This clone was seen a few times. This chain connects TRBV14 to TRBJ1-3; tentative D call: TRBD1 (5 bases). Germline CDR1 SGHDN, CDR2 FVKESK. The V and J ends lost 2 bases and 0 bases respectively, with 11 bases between them. The CDR3 has 16 residues. CDR3 amino acids: CASSQPGHYSGNTIYF. CDR3 DNA: TGTGCCAGCAGCCAACCAGGACACTACTCTGGAAACACCATATATTTT.

This rearrangement joins TRBV4-1 to TRBJ2-7; D uncertain. CDR3 length equals 17 residues. Trimming took 0 bases from V and 9 from J, leaving 24 bases between them. Germline-derived CDR1 and CDR2 are MGHRA and YSYEKL. CDR3 DNA sequence: TGCGCCAGCAGCCAAGATATGTCCCAGGCGGACGAGCTGGGGCAGTACTTC. Translated: CASSQDMSQADELGQYF.

V gene TRBV7-9 combines with J gene TRBJ1-4; perhaps TRBD1 as D (6 bases). Trimming cost V 5 bases and J 3 bases, with 19 bases left between them. The germline gives CDR1 SEHNR, CDR2 FQNEAQ (reference sequence). This CDR3 has 17 amino acids. The CDR3 bases are TGTGCCAGCAGCCCCCTGGCCGGGGGCAAAGCTAATGAAAAACTGTTTTTT. This encodes CASSPLAGGKANEKLFF.

The V and J genes are TRBV5-6 and TRBJ1-1; a weak D match, TRBD1 (5 bases). V shed 1 base and J shed 1 base, with 11 bases lying between them. The CDR3 totals 15 residues. Germline CDR1 reads SGHDT; CDR2 reads YYEEEE. Here the CDR3 DNA reads TGTGCCAGCAGCTTGATGGGGGGTCAGAACACTGAAGCTTTCTTT. Translation gives CASSLMGGQNTEAFF.

The gene calls are TRBV6-5 and TRBJ1-5, with unresolved D. This CDR3 has 15 residues. Trimming shortened V by 2 bases and J by 1 base, and 9 bases separated the two germline ends. Germline values: CDR1 MNHEY, CDR2 SVGAGI. The CDR3 DNA is TGTGCCAGCAGTTACGGCAGAAGGAGCAATCAGCCCCAGCATTTT. Residues: CASSYGRRSNQPQHF.

The chain has TRBV19 and TRBJ2-5, with TRBD1 matching 7 bases. After removal of 7 bases from V and 3 bases from J, the junction contained 5 bases not matched to a gene. CDR1 is LNHDA and CDR2 is SQIVND in the germline V gene (reference sequence). This CDR3 is 13 amino acids long. This CDR3 is CASKGRGKETQYF. The CDR3 region has the DNA TGTGCCAGTAAAGGCAGGGGGAAAGAGACCCAGTACTTC.

This clone was seen just once. This chain joins TRBV6-1 and TRBJ2-5, with TRBD2 identical over 8 bases. The CDR3 length is 15 residues. Trimming took 3 bases from V and 1 from J; bases not matched to a gene: 4. Germline assignment: CDR1 MNHNS and CDR2 SASEGT. The CDR3 coding sequence is TGTGCCAGCAGTGACCGACTAGCGTCCCAAGAGACCCAGTACTTC. It yields the protein CASSDRLASQETQYF.

The rearrangement uses TRBV5-1 and TRBJ2-7; 14 bases match TRBD2. The CDR3 consists of 21 residues. The germline V gene encodes CDR1 SGHRS and CDR2 YFSETQ. V was pared by 0 bases and J by 3 bases, with 17 bases of the junction left unmatched. CDR3 residues: CASSLGLAGGPGNSGRYEQYF. The CDR3 nucleotides are TGCGCCAGCAGCTTGGGACTAGCGGGAGGGCCGGGGAACTCTGGTCGCTACGAGCAGTACTTC.

The CDR3 is CASSFGSIDTQYF. The CDR3 DNA reads TGTGCCAGCAGTTTTGGTTCTATTGATACGCAGTATTTT. The rearrangement joins TRBV27 to TRBJ2-3; D is unresolved. V lost 3 bases and J lost 6, with 10 bases in between. The CDR3 is 13 residues long. Germline V CDR1 and CDR2: MNHEY, SMNVEV (reference sequence).

Only a few counts were recorded for this clone. The V and J genes are TRBV27 and TRBJ1-1; D is ambiguous. V lost 1 base and J lost 8, with 14 bases in between. Germline assignment: CDR1 MNHEY and CDR2 SMNVEV (reference sequence). CDR3 length: 14 residues. As DNA, the CDR3 is TGTGCCAGCAGTTTATATTTACGACATTCCGAAGCTTTCTTT. Protein product: CASSLYLRHSEAFF.

The gene calls are TRBV7-9 and TRBJ1-2; D is unresolved. The V gene lost 1 base and the J gene lost 3 bases, with 9 bases spanning the gap. The CDR3 consists of 14 residues. Germline assignment: CDR1 SEHNR and CDR2 FQNEAQ (reference sequence). The CDR3 sequence is CASSLGQWYYGYTF. DNA for the CDR3: TGTGCCAGCAGCTTAGGGCAGTGGTACTATGGCTACACCTTC.

This clone was detected once. The chain has TRBV9 and TRBJ2-7; TRBD2 matches at 8 bases. CDR3 length equals 15 residues. Trimming removed 0 bases from V and 4 bases from J; junction bases left unmatched: 6. Germline lookup yields CDR1 SGDLS and CDR2 YYNGEE. CDR3 bases: TGTGCCAGCAGCGTAGACAGCGGGAGATTTTACGAGCAGTACTTC. Translating gives CASSVDSGRFYEQYF.

V and J are TRBV6-6 and TRBJ1-2; D ambiguous. The CDR3 has 12 amino acids. Germline CDR1 reads MNHNY; CDR2 reads SVGAGI (reference sequence). V lost 2 bases and J lost 2, with 3 bases in between. CDR3 nucleotide sequence: TGTGCCAGCAGTTACCCGAACTATGGCTACACCTTC. Amino acid sequence: CASSYPNYGYTF.

This clone was recorded at least ten times. The V and J genes are TRBV4-2 and TRBJ1-4, with D possibly TRBD1 on 5 matching bases. The CDR3 is 14 residues long. V lost 4 bases and J lost 4, with 10 bases in between. Germline lookup yields CDR1 LGHNA and CDR2 YNFKEQ. Here the CDR3 DNA reads TGTGCCAGCAGCCCCGACAGCCTTAATGAAAAACTGTTTTTT. Translation: CASSPDSLNEKLFF.

The chain uses TRBV18 and TRBJ2-2; D may be TRBD1 (6 bases). The CDR3 runs 15 residues. From germline, CDR1 is KGHSH and CDR2 LQKENI. V dropped 2 bases and J dropped 6 bases, with 13 bases sitting between them. The CDR3, as DNA: TGTGCCAGCTCACCAAAAACCAGGGGTTCCGGGGAGCTGTTTTTT. It encodes CASSPKTRGSGELFF.

J is TRBJ1-2 and V is TRBV6-1, with 9 bases aligning to TRBD1. This CDR3 is 15 amino acids long. The V gene end was trimmed by 4 bases and the J gene end by 6 bases; junction bases not matched to a gene: 9. Germline V gene lookup returns CDR1 MNHNS and CDR2 SASEGT. CDR3 DNA sequence: TGTGCCAGCAGTGCAATCACCGGGACAGGGAATGGCTACACCTTC. Protein product: CASSAITGTGNGYTF.

The chain has TRBV19 and TRBJ2-3; 12 nucleotides agree with TRBD2. V was pared by 0 bases and J by 4 bases, with 5 bases of the junction left unmatched. CDR1 LNHDA and CDR2 SQIVND come from the germline V gene (reference sequence). This CDR3 is 17 amino acids long. The CDR3 region is CASSIEVGLAGPDTQYF. CDR3 nucleotide sequence: TGTGCCAGTAGTATAGAGGTGGGACTAGCGGGCCCAGATACGCAGTATTTT.

This chain uses TRBV18 with TRBJ1-1, with D perhaps matching TRBD1 (5 bases). V was clipped by 6 bases and J by 2 bases, with 16 bases between them. This CDR3 region has 15 residues. CDR1 is KGHSH and CDR2 is LQKENI in the germline V gene. In DNA, the CDR3 is TGTGCCAGCTCGAACGGGGCCATCACAAACACTGAAGCTTTCTTT. Translation: CASSNGAITNTEAFF.

The table lists this clone with many counts. The chain is built from TRBV19 and TRBJ1-1; D gene unclear. Trimming shortened V by 8 bases and J by 6 bases, and 10 bases separated the two germline ends. The length of the CDR3 is 11 residues. CDR1 is LNHDA and CDR2 is SQIVND in the germline V gene (reference sequence). CDR3 in amino acids: CASARWAEAFF. The CDR3 nucleotides read TGTGCCAGTGCGCGCTGGGCTGAAGCTTTCTTT.